The 23 T cell receptor beta chains below were found in one sample sequenced in a study of shared clonotypes between healthy human individuals. Naive CD8 cells lacked CD45RO and underwent positive selection for CCR7, leaving out terminally differentiated effector memory CD45RA+ cells. Clones were sequenced by immunoSEQ multiplex PCR, and TCRdb holds only the in-frame ones, with some missing. This sample has around 2,000,000 clones, with approximately 94% found just once. Sequencing was carried out using naive CD8+ T cells sorted from blood. The source is a man younger than 35 in good health.

On this clone: Within the sample, other DNA sequences also encode this same CDR3. The J gene is TRBJ2-7, the V gene TRBV9; tentatively, D is TRBD2 (6 bases). The CDR3 spans 14 residues. CDR1 is SGDLS, CDR2 YYNGEE, per germline. The germline V and J ends were trimmed by 0 bases and 4 bases, with 11 bases remaining between them. The CDR3 sequence: CASSVAPGVYEQYF. As DNA, the CDR3 is TGTGCCAGCAGCGTAGCCCCGGGGGTGTACGAGCAGTACTTC.

The rearrangement uses TRBV4-1 and TRBJ1-2; no clear D. This CDR3 contains 14 residues. Trimming shortened V by 2 bases and J by 3 bases, and 10 bases separated the two germline ends. Germline CDR1 is MGHRA and CDR2 is YSYEKL. The DNA of the CDR3 is TGCGCCAGCAGCCAATCCCAGGCCTACTATGGCTACACCTTC. It encodes CASSQSQAYYGYTF.

The V call is TRBV27, the J call TRBJ2-7; a possible D gene is TRBD1 (5 bases). This CDR3 is built from 14 residues. Looked up from germline, CDR1 is MNHEY and CDR2 is SMNVEV (reference sequence). With 4 bases removed from V and 3 bases from J, the gap between germline ends came to 13 bases. The CDR3: CASSSQGNGYEQYF. The CDR3 nucleotides read TGTGCCAGCAGTTCCCAGGGCAACGGCTACGAGCAGTACTTC.

The chain is built from TRBV9 and TRBJ2-3; 8 bases match TRBD2. The V and J ends lost 3 bases and 0 bases, in that order; junction bases with no gene match: 6. The CDR3 sequence is 16 residues long. CDR1 is SGDLS and CDR2 is YYNGEE in the germline V gene. The CDR3 protein is CASSGISGISTDTQYF. The CDR3 nucleotides are TGTGCCAGCAGCGGTATTAGCGGGATTAGCACAGATACGCAGTATTTT.

This clone was counted a single time. The chain combines TRBV4-1 with TRBJ2-5; TRBD2 is a possible D gene (7 bases). Between the trimmed V and J ends, which lost 1 base and 5 bases, there was a span of 17 bases. CDR3 length: 16 residues. Germline V lookup: CDR1 MGHRA, CDR2 YSYEKL. This chain's CDR3 is CASSQVGGGNRETQYF. CDR3 DNA: TGCGCCAGCAGCCAAGTCGGCGGGGGCAACAGGGAGACCCAGTACTTC.

The rearrangement uses TRBV4-2 and TRBJ2-7, with D maybe TRBD2 (6 bases). Germline CDR1 LGHNA, CDR2 YNFKEQ. The CDR3 runs to 13 residues. V gave up 1 base and J gave up 2 bases, with 6 bases separating them. CDR3 region: CASSQGGAYEQYF. CDR3 sequence (DNA): TGTGCCAGCAGCCAAGGCGGGGCCTACGAGCAGTACTTC.

This sequence joins TRBV7-9 and TRBJ2-5; D is perhaps TRBD1 (5 bases). Germline loops: CDR1 SEHNR, CDR2 FQNEAQ (reference sequence). The V end was cut by 5 bases, the J end by 2 bases, with 12 bases between. CDR3 length equals 14 residues. CDR3 nucleotides: TGTGCCAGCAGCCCAGGGTGGGATCAAGAGACCCAGTACTTC. It translates to CASSPGWDQETQYF.

This clone has a handful of counts. This chain joins TRBV2 and TRBJ2-7; a weak D match, TRBD1 (6 bases). The CDR3 runs to 15 residues. V lost 3 bases and J 0 bases, leaving 12 bases between the germline ends. Germline V gene lookup returns CDR1 SNHLY and CDR2 FYNNEI. The CDR3 protein is CASSEDSASSYEQYF. CDR3 nucleotides: TGTGCCAGCAGTGAGGACAGCGCTAGCTCCTACGAGCAGTACTTC.

The rearrangement uses TRBV2 and TRBJ2-2, with 12 bases identical to TRBD2. The CDR3 contains 15 residues. The V gene end was trimmed by 7 bases and the J gene end by 5 bases; junction bases not matched to a gene: 5. Germline loops: CDR1 SNHLY, CDR2 FYNNEI. In nucleotides, the CDR3 is TGTGCCAGCAATGGTCTAGCGGGAGGGACCGGGGAGCTGTTTTTT. Translation: CASNGLAGGTGELFF. Together with reference TRBV2 and TRBJ2-2, the CDR3 gives the full variable domain: EPEVTQTPSHQVTQMGQEVILRCVPISNHLYFYWYRQILGQKVEFLVSFYNNEISEKSEIFDDQFSVERPDGSNFTLKIRSTKLEDSAMYFCASNGLAGGTGELFFGEGSRLTVL.

V is TRBV7-9 and J is TRBJ2-7; the D gene is possibly TRBD2 (6 bases). CDR1 is SEHNR, CDR2 FQNEAQ, per germline (reference sequence). V shed 4 bases and J shed 7 bases, with 26 bases lying between them. The CDR3 has 17 amino acids. In nucleotides, the CDR3 is TGTGCCAGCAGCTCCCATCTCGACGGGTGGGCAGGGAGGGAGCAGTACTTC. It is translated as CASSSHLDGWAGREQYF.

The rearrangement links TRBV6-1 to TRBJ1-4, with D possibly TRBD1 on 5 matching bases. This CDR3 is built from 14 residues. V was shortened by 3 bases and J by 4 bases, with 9 bases between the two germline ends. The germline CDR1 and CDR2 sequences are MNHNS and SASEGT. In DNA form, the CDR3 reads TGTGCCAGCAGTGAGGGACCGCATAATGAAAAACTGTTTTTT. This gives the protein CASSEGPHNEKLFF.

The chain uses TRBV7-2 and TRBJ2-7; 7 bases map to TRBD2. Germline V lookup: CDR1 SGHTA, CDR2 FQGNSA. This CDR3 spans 16 amino acids. J was trimmed by 2 bases and V by 4 bases; bases with no gene match: 11. The CDR3 DNA reads TGTGCCAGCAGCTCCCTTTATGGGCTAGCGGCCTACGAGCAGTACTTC. Protein product: CASSSLYGLAAYEQYF.

CDR3 nucleotides: TGTGCCAGCAGCCAAGAGGGCCAGGGCGGGGAGACCCAGTACTTC. Translation: CASSQEGQGGETQYF. The chain carries TRBV4-2 and TRBJ2-5; D may be TRBD1 or TRBD2 (5 bases each). Germline V gene lookup returns CDR1 LGHNA and CDR2 YNFKEQ. CDR3 length: 15 amino acids. V gave up 0 bases and J gave up 5 bases, with 13 bases separating them.

The chain joins TRBV18 to TRBJ1-3, with D unresolved. The V gene lost 6 bases and the J gene lost 0 bases, with 15 bases spanning the gap. This CDR3 has 16 amino acids. Germline assignment: CDR1 KGHSH and CDR2 LQKENI. Here the CDR3 reads CASSPPAGISGNTIYF. DNA for the CDR3: TGTGCCAGCTCCCCCCCAGCGGGGATCTCTGGAAACACCATATATTTT.

This chain joins TRBV7-9 and TRBJ2-1, with 12 bases aligning to TRBD2. This CDR3 spans 15 amino acids. Germline CDR1 SEHNR, CDR2 FQNEAQ (reference sequence). With V trimmed by 5 bases and J by 9 bases, 8 bases remained unmatched. CDR3 DNA: TGTGCCAGCAGCCCAGCTAGCGGGAGGGCCCTTGAGCAGTTCTTC. This codes for CASSPASGRALEQFF.

The chain has TRBV4-1 and TRBJ2-7; no definite D call. Deletions cut 0 bases from V and 2 bases from J, with 14 bases between. CDR3 length: 16 amino acids. Germline V lookup: CDR1 MGHRA, CDR2 YSYEKL. CDR3 protein: CASSQEVQVIPYEQYF. The CDR3 coding sequence is TGCGCCAGCAGCCAAGAAGTTCAGGTGATTCCCTACGAGCAGTACTTC.

This clone has just one count. The rearrangement links TRBV5-1 to TRBJ2-7; TRBD2 matches 9 bases. CDR3 length: 15 amino acids. Germline loops: CDR1 SGHRS, CDR2 YFSETQ. Losses at the gene ends were 2 bases for V and 5 bases for J; bases not matched to a gene: 8. This chain's CDR3 is CASSFRGRAVDEQYF. In DNA, the CDR3 is TGCGCCAGCAGCTTCCGCGGGAGGGCCGTAGACGAGCAGTACTTC.

V is TRBV18 and J is TRBJ1-2; D call uncertain. The germline V gene encodes CDR1 KGHSH and CDR2 LQKENI. V was shortened by 3 bases and J by 1 base, with 12 bases between the two germline ends. The length of the CDR3 is 15 residues. The CDR3 loop reads CASSPPTGDNYGYTF. CDR3 coding DNA: TGTGCCAGCTCACCCCCCACGGGAGATAACTATGGCTACACCTTC.

This rearrangement joins TRBV4-1 to TRBJ1-6; D is ambiguous. The germline V gene has CDR1 MGHRA and CDR2 YSYEKL. The CDR3 runs 15 residues. Deletions cut 1 base from V and 7 bases from J, with 11 bases between. This CDR3 reads CASSQAWGSNSPLHF. The DNA for the CDR3 is TGCGCCAGCAGCCAAGCTTGGGGTAGCAATTCACCCCTCCACTTT.

This chain connects TRBV5-1 to TRBJ2-7; D not certain. Germline CDR1 is SGHRS and CDR2 is YFSETQ. Trimming removed 4 bases at V and 0 bases at J, with 8 bases between. CDR3 length: 13 residues. The CDR3 is CASSPTSSYEQYF. The CDR3 bases are TGCGCCAGCAGCCCTACGAGCTCCTACGAGCAGTACTTC.

This rearrangement joins TRBV27 to TRBJ2-7; 12 bases align to TRBD1. The CDR3 is 14 residues long. Germline values: CDR1 MNHEY, CDR2 SMNVEV (reference sequence). V dropped 8 bases and J dropped 6; count of bases not matched to a gene: 8. The CDR3 loop is CASGIGTGGIEQYF. The DNA of the CDR3 is TGTGCCAGCGGTATCGGGACAGGGGGCATCGAGCAGTACTTC.

The rearrangement uses TRBV7-9 and TRBJ2-1; 9 bases match TRBD1. CDR1 SEHNR and CDR2 FQNEAQ come from the germline V gene (reference sequence). The J segment lost 8 bases and the V segment lost 1 base, leaving 6 bases of the junction unmatched. The CDR3 runs to 15 residues. Written as DNA, the CDR3 is TGTGCCAGCAGCTTAGGACAGGGGGGATATGATGAGCAGTTCTTC. Protein product: CASSLGQGGYDEQFF.

Turning to this clone: The same CDR3 can be traced to other DNA sequences in this sample. This rearrangement joins TRBV5-4 to TRBJ2-5; 9 bases agree with TRBD1. Germline CDR1 reads SGHNT; CDR2 reads YYREEE (reference sequence). There are 13 residues in the CDR3. The V and J ends lost 2 bases and 5 bases, in that order; junction bases with no gene match: 1. For the CDR3, the DNA is TGTGCCAGCAGCTTCACAGGGGGCGAGACCCAGTACTTC. Translated: CASSFTGGETQYF.